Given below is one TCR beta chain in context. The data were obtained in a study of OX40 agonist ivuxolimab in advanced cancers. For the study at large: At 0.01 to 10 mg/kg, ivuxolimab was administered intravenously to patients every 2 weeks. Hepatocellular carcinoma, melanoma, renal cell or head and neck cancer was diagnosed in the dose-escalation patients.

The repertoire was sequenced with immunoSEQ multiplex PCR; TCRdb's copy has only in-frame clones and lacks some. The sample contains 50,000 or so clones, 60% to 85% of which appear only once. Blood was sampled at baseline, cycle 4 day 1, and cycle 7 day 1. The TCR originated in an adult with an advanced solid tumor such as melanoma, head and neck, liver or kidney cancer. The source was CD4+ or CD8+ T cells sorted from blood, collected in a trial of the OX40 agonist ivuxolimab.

CDR3 region: CASSLSALAAHNEQFF. The DNA for the CDR3 is TGTGCCAGCAGCTTAAGTGCCCTAGCGGCTCACAATGAGCAGTTCTTC. This rearrangement joins TRBV7-3 to TRBJ2-1; 7 bases are shared with TRBD2. CDR3 size: 16 residues. Unmatched junction bases numbered 8, after V lost 1 base and J lost 5 bases. In germline, CDR1 is SGHTA, CDR2 FQGTGA.